This TCR beta chain was profiled in a study of cytomegalovirus exposure and HLA in healthy donors. Study details: Most genotyped donors, 81% of about 400, had Caucasian-associated genetic ancestry.

The CDR3 extends over 16 amino acids. CDR1 SGHVS and CDR2 FNYEAQ come from the germline V gene. V was pared by 1 base and J by 8 bases, with 10 bases of the junction left unmatched. Notes on this clone: The antigen is unknown.

This PCR relied on a set of 60 Vbeta primers and 13 Jbeta primers. The protocol was immunoSEQ multiplex PCR, while the TCRdb copy is restricted to in-frame clones and leaves out a portion. The table records under 200,000 clones, approximately 81% of them present only once. Whole-study findings and limits: Trimming of TCR beta V- and J-genes showed a link, identified in a later analysis, to a missense DCLRE1C variant. A few V segments could not be told apart, such as TRBV6-2 and TRBV6-3, and were left out. Among TCR beta chains, those listed as cytomegalovirus-associated numbered some 160.

The chain carries TRBV7-6 and TRBJ2-1; 8 nucleotides agree with TRBD1. This TCR derives from a man between 18 and 29 years old in good health and CMV-seronegative. The sample taken for sequencing was PBMCs. CDR3 nucleotide sequence: TGTGCCAGCAGCTTAGAACGGGAGACAGGGGCCGATGAGCAGTTCTTC. It codes for CASSLERETGADEQFF.